The entry below gives a single T cell receptor beta chain sequence along with its context. The antigen is not known. The sample is drawn from a study of identical twins. General observations from the study: When twins shared out-of-frame alpha sequences, those sequences had excess low generation probability.

Healthy Caucasians made up all donors. V was pared by 2 bases and J by 1 base, with 9 bases between. The CDR3 extends over 14 amino acids. The V gene's germline CDR1 is SQVTM and CDR2 ANQGSEA. TCRdb re-derived calls from the 5' RACE reads in MiXCR, one entry per CDR3 protein. Among 350,000 to 400,000 distinct CDR3 sequences, approximately 10% were seen once, and the ten largest hold roughly 8.7%. The source is a woman between 45 and 60 years old in good health. The V call is TRBV29-1, the J call TRBJ2-1, with D perhaps TRBD2 (6 bases). Sequencing was done on a sample of naive T cells sorted from blood. CDR3 sequence (DNA): TGCAGCGTTGAATGGAGGGGTTCCTACAATGAGCAGTTCTTC. Translation: CSVEWRGSYNEQFF.